The 8 T cell receptor beta chains given below trace back to one sample, sequenced in a study of early T cells in non-severe SARS-CoV-2 infection. A single record per CDR3 protein comes from TCRdb applying MiXCR to the 5' RACE reads. The sample has around 59,000 distinct CDR3 sequences, around 12% seen once. The sequencing input was whole blood. Receptors originate from an adult who was a healthcare worker with PCR-confirmed SARS-CoV-2 infection or an uninfected control (not recorded which).

This clonotype was counted many times. The chain is built from TRBV20-1 and TRBJ1-6; the D gene is possibly TRBD1 (6 bases). Trimming stripped 1 base from V and 3 bases from J, with 10 bases between. The CDR3 is 15 residues long. The germline gives CDR1 DFQATT, CDR2 SNEGSKA (reference sequence). As DNA, the CDR3 is TGCAGTGCTAGAGTAGGGGGGATCTATAATTCACCCCTCCACTTT. Its protein is CSARVGGIYNSPLHF.

This clonotype was seen repeatedly, ten times or more. The J gene is TRBJ2-1, the V gene TRBV7-6; possible D gene TRBD2, 6 bases. CDR1 is SGHVS and CDR2 is FNYEAQ in the germline V gene. Trimming removed 2 bases at V and 6 bases at J, with 14 bases between. The CDR3 runs 15 residues. CDR3 region: CASSLRAGRPNEQFF. The CDR3 region has the DNA TGTGCCAGCAGCTTACGCGCGGGAAGGCCCAATGAGCAGTTCTTC.

V gene TRBV6-5 combines with J gene TRBJ2-2; 13 nucleotides line up with TRBD2. CDR3 length: 16 residues. The junction had 6 bases not matched to a gene; V was cut back by 4 bases and J by 7 bases. CDR1 MNHEY and CDR2 SVGAGI come from the germline V gene. CDR3 in amino acids: CASSLLAGGLSGELFF. For the CDR3, the DNA is TGTGCCAGCAGTTTACTAGCGGGAGGGCTTAGCGGGGAGCTGTTTTTT.

This clonotype was seen many times. This chain connects TRBV7-7 to TRBJ2-5; D call uncertain. The V end was cut by 5 bases, the J end by 5 bases, with 15 bases between. There are 14 residues in the CDR3. Germline assignment: CDR1 SSHAT and CDR2 FNYEAQ (reference sequence). The CDR3, as DNA: TGTGCCAGCAGCCCTGGCCCCGACGGGGAGACCCAGTACTTC. It is translated as CASSPGPDGETQYF.

This clonotype was counted ten times or more. The V and J genes are TRBV5-5 and TRBJ2-1; 8 nucleotides agree with TRBD2. J lost 2 bases, V lost 2 bases, and 6 bases had no gene match. The CDR3 covers 16 residues. CDR1 SGHKS and CDR2 YYEKEE come from the germline V gene (reference sequence). CDR3 nucleotides: TGTGCCAGCAGCTTCCCGACTAGCGCGGCCTACAATGAGCAGTTCTTC. This translates into CASSFPTSAAYNEQFF.

In this sample, this clonotype turned up many times. The chain combines TRBV21-1 with TRBJ1-6; TRBD1 is the table's D call, not checked against the DNA. TRBV21-1 is reported as a pseudogene. The CDR3 loop spans 15 amino acids. The CDR3 sequence: CASSKSSPQGSPLHF. CDR3 nucleotide sequence: TGTGCCAGCAGCAAATCGAGCCCACAGGGATCACCCCTCCACTTT.

The CDR3 nucleotides read TGTGCCAGCTCTCCTCTTGGAGGGGCCCAAGAGACCCAGTACTTC. Its protein is CASSPLGGAQETQYF. V and J are TRBV18 and TRBJ2-5; possibly TRBD2 for D (6 bases). The CDR3 runs 15 residues. The V end was cut by 6 bases, the J end by 1 base, with 15 bases between. CDR1 and CDR2 (germline): KGHSH, LQKENI.

This clonotype was seen ten or more times. The chain joins TRBV19 to TRBJ2-1; 8 bases are shared with TRBD1. The CDR3 totals 14 residues. V lost 5 bases to trimming and J lost 6 bases; unmatched junction nucleotides: 6. Germline V gene sequence: CDR1 LNHDA, CDR2 SQIVND (reference sequence). The CDR3 is CASSADRAINEQFF. CDR3 in DNA: TGTGCCAGTAGTGCGGACAGGGCTATCAATGAGCAGTTCTTC.